A selection of T cell receptor beta chains follows, all from one sample in a study of blood T cell repertoires in COVID-19. Sequencing used immunoSEQ multiplex PCR; TCRdb keeps in-frame clones, though not all of them. The data show about 74,000 clones, around 87% seen once. The sample comprised peripheral blood. Source of these receptors: a woman over 75 with active or convalescent COVID-19. Both conserved end residues are part of each CDR3. The D gene is left open where the match is weak. Not every row has a clone size; where given, it reads once, few, many or a size class.

abundance	v_gene	j_gene	d_gene	CDR3nt	CDR3aa
NA	TRBV4-2	TRBJ2-6	TRBD1	TGTGCCAGCAGCCAAGAGCCAGGGGGGACAGGGGGCCCTGGGGCCAACGTCCTGACTTTC	CASSQEPGGTGGPGANVLTF
NA	TRBV30	TRBJ2-1	NA	TGTGCCTGGAGTCTTGGGAGGACCTCCTCCTACAATGAGCAGTTCTTC	CAWSLGRTSSYNEQFF
NA	TRBV10-3	TRBJ2-1	NA	TGTGCCATCAGTGAGTCGACTCTCCCTAATGAGCAGTTCTTC	CAISESTLPNEQFF
NA	TRBV28	TRBJ1-2	NA	TGTGCCAGCAGGAAGGGGACTACAGGTAGAGATGGCTACACCTTC	CASRKGTTGRDGYTF
NA	TRBV7-2	TRBJ2-3	TRBD2	TGTGCCAGCAGCTTCTTCAGACTAGCGGGGTACACAGATACGCAGTATTTT	CASSFFRLAGYTDTQYF
NA	TRBV5-4	TRBJ1-2	NA	TGTGCCAGCAGTCCCAAAGGGGGGGATAACTATGGCTACACCTTC	CASSPKGGDNYGYTF
NA	TRBV18	TRBJ2-7	NA	TGTGCCAGCTCACCCCAACCGGACAACTACGAGCAGTACTTC	CASSPQPDNYEQYF
NA	TRBV28	TRBJ2-7	TRBD1	TGTGCCAGCAGTTTCAGGACAGGGTACAACGAGCAGTACTTC	CASSFRTGYNEQYF
NA	TRBV6-5	TRBJ1-5	NA	TGTGCCAGCTCGGCGGGCTTGCAGCCCCAGCATTTT	CASSAGLQPQHF
NA	TRBV7-2	TRBJ2-3	TRBD2	TGTGCCACCTCACCGACCCGGCTAGCGGCTAGCACAGATACGCAGTATTTT	CATSPTRLAASTDTQYF
NA	TRBV19	TRBJ2-3	TRBD1	TGTGCCAGTAGTATGACAGGGGGAAGAACAGATACGCAGTATTTT	CASSMTGGRTDTQYF
NA	TRBV5-5	TRBJ2-5	NA	TGTGCCAGCAGCTTCCGAGGCGAGGGCGAAGAGACCCAGTACTTC	CASSFRGEGEETQYF
NA	TRBV18	TRBJ1-2	NA	TGTGCCAGCTCACCTTCACGGGGAACTAACTATGGCTACACCTTC	CASSPSRGTNYGYTF
NA	TRBV18	TRBJ2-7	TRBD1	TGTGCCAGCTCACCACCGGCAGGGGGCGACGAGCAGTACTTC	CASSPPAGGDEQYF
NA	TRBV7-8	TRBJ1-4	NA	TGTGCCAGCAGCTACTACAGGGCGCGGGTTGAAAAACTGTTTTTT	CASSYYRARVEKLFF
few	TRBV30	TRBJ2-1	TRBD2	TGTGCCTGGAGTGTTGGTTGGACTAGCGGGATCTACAATGAGCAGTTCTTC	CAWSVGWTSGIYNEQFF
NA	TRBV28	TRBJ1-1	NA	TGTGCCAGCAGCCTACGGCAGCCTGAGGTAATGAACACTGAAGCTTTCTTT	CASSLRQPEVMNTEAFF
NA	TRBV5-1	TRBJ1-2	NA	TGCGCCAGCAGCTTGCGACAGGACGCCTATGGCTACACCTTC	CASSLRQDAYGYTF
NA	TRBV30	TRBJ2-7	TRBD1	TGTGCCTGGAGTGTGGGGACAGGGTCTCCCTACGAGCAGTACTTC	CAWSVGTGSPYEQYF
NA	TRBV9	TRBJ2-1	TRBD1	TGTGCCAGCAGCTTCAGGGGGCTCTCCTACAATGAGCAGTTCTTC	CASSFRGLSYNEQFF
NA	TRBV28	TRBJ1-3	NA	TGTGCCAGCAGTTTATCAGGGGTACGAGACACCATATATTTT	CASSLSGVRDTIYF
NA	TRBV5-5	TRBJ1-5	TRBD1	TGTGCCAGCAGCTCGGACAGGGGGGATAATCAGCCCCAGCATTTT	CASSSDRGDNQPQHF